This TCR beta chain comes out of a study of cytomegalovirus exposure and HLA in healthy donors. When sampled, the donors appeared nominally healthy, though they likely had unrecorded immune exposures. Remarks on this clone: The antigen is undetermined. One end of the junction varies from germline; a read error may be responsible.

Regarding the study as a whole: The authors later found HLA-associated TCR beta chains more clonally expanded than equally common others.

Both 60 Vbeta primers and 13 Jbeta primers went into the PCR. The assay was immunoSEQ multiplex PCR, and TCRdb's table has in-frame clones only and misses some. Here the sample spans over 65,000 clones, 78% being singletons. The V gene's germline CDR1 is SEHNR and CDR2 FQNEAQ (reference sequence). This CDR3 is 18 amino acids long. Sequenced: PBMCs. This clonotype was sampled from a man in his forties in good health and CMV-seronegative. The genes are TRBV7-9 and TRBJ2-7; 11 nucleotides align to TRBD2. DNA for the CDR3: TGTTCCAGCAGCCCTCCCTTGACTAGCGGGGCTCTGTCCTACGAGCAGTACTTC. Its protein product is CSSSPPLTSGALSYEQYF.